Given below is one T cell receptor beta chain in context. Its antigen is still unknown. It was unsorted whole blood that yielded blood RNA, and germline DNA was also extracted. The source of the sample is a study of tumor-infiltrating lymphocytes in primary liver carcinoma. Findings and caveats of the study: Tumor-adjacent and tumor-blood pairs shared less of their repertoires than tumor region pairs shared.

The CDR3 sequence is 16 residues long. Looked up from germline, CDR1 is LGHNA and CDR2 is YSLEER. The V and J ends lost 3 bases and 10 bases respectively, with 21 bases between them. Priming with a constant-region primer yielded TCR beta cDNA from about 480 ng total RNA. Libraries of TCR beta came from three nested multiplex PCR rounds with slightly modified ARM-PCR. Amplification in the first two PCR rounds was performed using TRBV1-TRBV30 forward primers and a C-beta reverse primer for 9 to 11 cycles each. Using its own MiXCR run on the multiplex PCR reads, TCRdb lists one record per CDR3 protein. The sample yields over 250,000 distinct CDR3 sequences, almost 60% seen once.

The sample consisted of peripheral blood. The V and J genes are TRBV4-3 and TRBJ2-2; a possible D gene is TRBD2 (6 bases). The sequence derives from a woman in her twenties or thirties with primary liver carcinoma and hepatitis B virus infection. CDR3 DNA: TGCGCCAGCAGCCAGGACTACCAGGACCTACCCGTGGAGCTGTTTTTT. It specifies CASSQDYQDLPVELFF.